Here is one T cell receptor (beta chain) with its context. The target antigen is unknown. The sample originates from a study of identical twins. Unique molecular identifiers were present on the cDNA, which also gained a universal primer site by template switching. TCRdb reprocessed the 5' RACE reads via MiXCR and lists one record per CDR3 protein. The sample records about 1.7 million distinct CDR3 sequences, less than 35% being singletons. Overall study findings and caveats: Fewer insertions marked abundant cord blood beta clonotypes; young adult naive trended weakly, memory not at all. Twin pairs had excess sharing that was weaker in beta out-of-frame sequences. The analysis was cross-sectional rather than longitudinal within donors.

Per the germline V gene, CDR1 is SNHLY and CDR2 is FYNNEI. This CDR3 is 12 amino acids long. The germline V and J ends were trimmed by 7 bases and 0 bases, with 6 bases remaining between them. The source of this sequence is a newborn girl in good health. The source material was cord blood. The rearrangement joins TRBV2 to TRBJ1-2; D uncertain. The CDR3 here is CASISPNYGYTF. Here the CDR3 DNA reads TGTGCCAGCATAAGTCCTAACTATGGCTACACCTTC.